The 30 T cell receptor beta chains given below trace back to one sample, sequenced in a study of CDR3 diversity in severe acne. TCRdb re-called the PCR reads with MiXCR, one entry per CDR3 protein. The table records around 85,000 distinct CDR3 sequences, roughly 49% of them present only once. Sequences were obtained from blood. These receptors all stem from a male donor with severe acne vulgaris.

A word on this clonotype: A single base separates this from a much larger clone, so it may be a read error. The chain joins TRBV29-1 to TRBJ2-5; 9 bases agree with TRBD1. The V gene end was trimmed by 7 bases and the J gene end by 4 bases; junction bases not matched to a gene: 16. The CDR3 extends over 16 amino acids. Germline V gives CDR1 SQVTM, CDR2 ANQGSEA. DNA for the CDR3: TGCAGCGCCACCAGGGCGGGACAGGGTACATCAGAGACCCAGTACTTC. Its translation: CSATRAGQGTSETQYF.

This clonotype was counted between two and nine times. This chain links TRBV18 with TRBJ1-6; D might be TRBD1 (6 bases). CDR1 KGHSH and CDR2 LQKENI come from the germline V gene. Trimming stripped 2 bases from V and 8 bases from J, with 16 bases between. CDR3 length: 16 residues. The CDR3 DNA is TGTGCCAGCTCACCAGATCTTCCGTCAGGGGATTCACCCCTCCACTTT. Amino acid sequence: CASSPDLPSGDSPLHF.

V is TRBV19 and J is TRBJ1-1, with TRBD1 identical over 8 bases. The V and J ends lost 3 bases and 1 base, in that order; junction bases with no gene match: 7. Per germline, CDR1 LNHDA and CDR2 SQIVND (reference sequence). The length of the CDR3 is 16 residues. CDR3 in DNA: TGTGCCAGTAGTATCCGGGACAGGCCCCGGAACACTGAAGCTTTCTTT. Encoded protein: CASSIRDRPRNTEAFF.

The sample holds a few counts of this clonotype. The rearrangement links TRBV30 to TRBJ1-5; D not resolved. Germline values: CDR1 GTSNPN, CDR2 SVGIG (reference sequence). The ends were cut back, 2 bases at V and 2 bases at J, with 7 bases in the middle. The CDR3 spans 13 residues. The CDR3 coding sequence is TGTGCCTGGAGTCTAACGCGCAATCAGCCCCAGCATTTT. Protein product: CAWSLTRNQPQHF.

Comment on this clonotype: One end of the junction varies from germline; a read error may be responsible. The CDR3 here is CASSLAGTSTGTQYF. CDR3 bases: TGTGCCAGCAGCTTAGCCGGGACTAGCACAGGTACGCAGTACTTT. The V gene is TRBV7-8, the J gene TRBJ2-3; 9 bases are a match to TRBD2. The V gene's germline CDR1 is SGHVS and CDR2 FQNEAQ. CDR3 size: 15 residues.

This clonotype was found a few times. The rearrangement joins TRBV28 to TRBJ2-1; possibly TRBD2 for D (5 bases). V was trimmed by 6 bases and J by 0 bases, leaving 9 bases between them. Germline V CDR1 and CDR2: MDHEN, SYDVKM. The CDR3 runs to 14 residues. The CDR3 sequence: CASSTGSSYNEQFF. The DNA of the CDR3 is TGTGCCAGCAGCACGGGGAGCTCCTACAATGAGCAGTTCTTC.

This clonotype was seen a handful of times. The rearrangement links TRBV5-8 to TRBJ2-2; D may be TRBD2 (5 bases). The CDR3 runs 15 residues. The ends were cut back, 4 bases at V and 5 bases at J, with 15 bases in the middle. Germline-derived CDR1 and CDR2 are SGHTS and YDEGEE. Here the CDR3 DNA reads TGTGCCAGCAGCCCCCGGAGGATGCGGACCGGGGAGCTGTTTTTT. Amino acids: CASSPRRMRTGELFF.

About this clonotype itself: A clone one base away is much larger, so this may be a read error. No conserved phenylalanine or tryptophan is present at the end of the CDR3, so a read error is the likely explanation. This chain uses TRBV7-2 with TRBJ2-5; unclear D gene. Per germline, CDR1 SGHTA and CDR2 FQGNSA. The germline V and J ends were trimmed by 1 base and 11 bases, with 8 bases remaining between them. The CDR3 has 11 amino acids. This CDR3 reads CASSLVDLQYL. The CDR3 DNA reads TGTGCCAGCAGCTTAGTTGATTTACAGTACCTC.

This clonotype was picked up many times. The CDR3 loop is CASSFFIKDTQYF. CDR3 in DNA: TGTGCCAGCAGTTTCTTCATTAAAGATACGCAGTATTTT. The chain has TRBV28 and TRBJ2-3, with unresolved D. The CDR3 runs 13 residues. Germline CDR1 and CDR2: MDHEN and SYDVKM. V was cut by 3 bases and J by 5 bases, with 9 bases left in between.

As DNA, the CDR3 is TGCAGTGCTGGGGGCGCGGGGTCCGACCACGAGCAGTACTTC. It is translated as CSAGGAGSDHEQYF. The chain is built from TRBV20-1 and TRBJ2-7; either TRBD1 or TRBD2 may supply D (6 bases each). In germline, CDR1 is DFQATT, CDR2 SNEGSKA (reference sequence). Trimming removed 5 bases at V and 5 bases at J, with 19 bases between. The length of the CDR3 is 14 residues.

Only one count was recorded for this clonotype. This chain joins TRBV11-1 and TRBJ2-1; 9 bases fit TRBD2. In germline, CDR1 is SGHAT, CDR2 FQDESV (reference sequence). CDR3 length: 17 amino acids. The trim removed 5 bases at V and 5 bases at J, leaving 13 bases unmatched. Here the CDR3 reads CASSAPFTGTSNNEQFF. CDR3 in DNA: TGTGCCAGCAGCGCGCCATTTACCGGGACTAGCAACAATGAGCAGTTCTTC. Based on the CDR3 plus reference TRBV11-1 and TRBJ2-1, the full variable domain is EAEVAQSPRYKITEKSQAVAFWCDPISGHATLYWYRQILGQGPELLVQFQDESVVDDSQLPKDRFSAERLKGVDSTLKIQPAELGDSAMYLCASSAPFTGTSNNEQFFGPGTRLTVL.

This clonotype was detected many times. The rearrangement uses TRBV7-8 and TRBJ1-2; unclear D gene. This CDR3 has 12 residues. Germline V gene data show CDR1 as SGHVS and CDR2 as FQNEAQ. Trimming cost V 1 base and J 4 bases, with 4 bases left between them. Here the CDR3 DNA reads TGTGCCAGCAGCTTAGTTTCCTATGGCTACACCTTC. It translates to CASSLVSYGYTF. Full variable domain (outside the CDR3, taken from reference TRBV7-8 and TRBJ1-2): GAGVSQSPRYKVAKRGQDVALRCDPISGHVSLFWYQQALGQGPEFLTYFQNEAQLDKSGLPSDRFFAERPEGSVSTLKIQRTQQEDSAVYLCASSLVSYGYTFGSGTRLTVV.

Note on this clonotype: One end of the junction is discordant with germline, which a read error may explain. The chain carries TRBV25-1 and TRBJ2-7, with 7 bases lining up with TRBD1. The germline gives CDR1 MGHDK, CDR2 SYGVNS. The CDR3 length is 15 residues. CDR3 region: CASSQGTESSYEQYF. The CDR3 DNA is TGCGCCAGCAGCCAAGGGACAGAGAGCTCCTACGAGCAGTACTTC.

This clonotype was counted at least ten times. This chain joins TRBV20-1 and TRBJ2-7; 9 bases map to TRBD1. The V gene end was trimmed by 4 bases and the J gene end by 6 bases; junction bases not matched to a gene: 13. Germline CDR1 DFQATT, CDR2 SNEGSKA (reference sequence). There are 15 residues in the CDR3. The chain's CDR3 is CSATAPGQGRGEQYF. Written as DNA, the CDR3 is TGCAGTGCTACCGCCCCGGGACAGGGTAGAGGCGAGCAGTACTTC.

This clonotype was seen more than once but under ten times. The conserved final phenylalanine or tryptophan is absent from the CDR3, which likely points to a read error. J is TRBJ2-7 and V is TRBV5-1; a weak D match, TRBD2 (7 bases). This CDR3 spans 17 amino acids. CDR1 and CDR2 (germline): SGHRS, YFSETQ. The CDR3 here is CASSSPGAGAWTYEQYL. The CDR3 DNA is TGCGCCAGTAGCTCTCCAGGGGCGGGAGCCTGGACCTACGAGCAGTACCTC.

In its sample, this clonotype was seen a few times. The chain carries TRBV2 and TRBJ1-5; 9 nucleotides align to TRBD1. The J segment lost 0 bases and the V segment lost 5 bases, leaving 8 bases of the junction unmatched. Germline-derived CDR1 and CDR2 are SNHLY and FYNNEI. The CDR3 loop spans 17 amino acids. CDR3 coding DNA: TGTGCCAGCAGTACGGGACAGGGAATCCCTAGCAATCAGCCCCAGCATTTT. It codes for CASSTGQGIPSNQPQHF.

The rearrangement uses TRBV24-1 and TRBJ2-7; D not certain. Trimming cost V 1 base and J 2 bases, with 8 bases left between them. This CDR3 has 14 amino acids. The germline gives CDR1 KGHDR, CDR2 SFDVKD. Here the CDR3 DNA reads TGTGCCACCAGTGATTTTCAGGATCCCTACGAGCAGTACTTC. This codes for CATSDFQDPYEQYF.

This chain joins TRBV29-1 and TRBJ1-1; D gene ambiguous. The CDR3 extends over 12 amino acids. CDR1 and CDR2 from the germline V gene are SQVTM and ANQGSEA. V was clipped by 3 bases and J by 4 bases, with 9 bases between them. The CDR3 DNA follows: TGCAGCGTTGAGACCACGGGCACTGAAGCTTTCTTT. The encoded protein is CSVETTGTEAFF.

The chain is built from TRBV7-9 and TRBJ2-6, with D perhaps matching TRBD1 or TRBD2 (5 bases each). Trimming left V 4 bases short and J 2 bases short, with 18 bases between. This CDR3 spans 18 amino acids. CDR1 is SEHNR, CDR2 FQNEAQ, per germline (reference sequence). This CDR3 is CASSSGAFRGPGANVLTF. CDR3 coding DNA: TGTGCCAGCAGCTCCGGGGCATTTCGCGGGCCTGGGGCCAACGTCCTGACTTTC.

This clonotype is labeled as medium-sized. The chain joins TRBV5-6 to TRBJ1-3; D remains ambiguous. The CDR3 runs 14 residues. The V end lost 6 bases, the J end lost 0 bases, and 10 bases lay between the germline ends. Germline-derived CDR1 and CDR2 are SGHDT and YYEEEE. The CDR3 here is CASNGVSSGNTIYF. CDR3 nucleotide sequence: TGTGCCAGCAATGGCGTATCCTCTGGAAACACCATATATTTT.

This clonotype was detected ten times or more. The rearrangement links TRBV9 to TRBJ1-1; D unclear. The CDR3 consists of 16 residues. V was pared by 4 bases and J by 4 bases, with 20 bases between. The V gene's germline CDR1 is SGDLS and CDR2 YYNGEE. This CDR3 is CASSSDPASIITEAFF. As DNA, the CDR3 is TGTGCCAGCAGCTCCGACCCGGCCAGCATCATCACTGAAGCTTTCTTT. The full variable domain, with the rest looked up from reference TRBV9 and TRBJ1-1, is DSGVTQTPKHLITATGQRVTLRCSPRSGDLSVYWYQQSLDQGLQFLIQYYNGEERAKGNILERFSAQQFPDLHSELNLSSLELGDSALYFCASSSDPASIITEAFFGQGTRLTVV.

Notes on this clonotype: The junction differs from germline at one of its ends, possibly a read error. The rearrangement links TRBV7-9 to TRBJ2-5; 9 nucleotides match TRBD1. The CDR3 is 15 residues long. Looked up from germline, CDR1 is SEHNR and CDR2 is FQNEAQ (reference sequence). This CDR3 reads CASSQGQGYQETQYF. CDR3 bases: TGCGCCAGCAGCCAAGGACAGGGGTACCAAGAGACCCAGTACTTC.

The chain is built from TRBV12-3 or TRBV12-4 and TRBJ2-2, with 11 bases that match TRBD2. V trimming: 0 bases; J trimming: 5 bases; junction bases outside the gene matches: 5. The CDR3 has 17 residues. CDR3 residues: CASSLALTSGSTGELFF. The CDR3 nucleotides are TGTGCCAGCAGTTTAGCGTTAACTAGCGGGAGTACCGGGGAGCTGTTTTTT.

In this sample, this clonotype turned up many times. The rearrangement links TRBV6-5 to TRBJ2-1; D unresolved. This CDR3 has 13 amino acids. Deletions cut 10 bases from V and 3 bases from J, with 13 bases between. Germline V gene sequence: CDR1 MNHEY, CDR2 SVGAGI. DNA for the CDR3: TGTGCCACCAACGTGGGCCTCTACAATGAGCAGTTCTTC. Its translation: CATNVGLYNEQFF.

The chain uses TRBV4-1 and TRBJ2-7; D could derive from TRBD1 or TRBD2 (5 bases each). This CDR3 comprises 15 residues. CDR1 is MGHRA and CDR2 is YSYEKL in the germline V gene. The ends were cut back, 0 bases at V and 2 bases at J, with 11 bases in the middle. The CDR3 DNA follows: TGCGCCAGCAGCCAAGAGGGCCTGGGGGCCTACGAGCAGTACTTC. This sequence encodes CASSQEGLGAYEQYF.

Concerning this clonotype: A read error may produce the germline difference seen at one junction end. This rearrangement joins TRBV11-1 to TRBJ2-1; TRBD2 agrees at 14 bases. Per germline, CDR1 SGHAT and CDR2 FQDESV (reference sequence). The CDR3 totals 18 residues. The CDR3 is CASSPPTSGRAEGNEQLF. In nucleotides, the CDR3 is TGTGCCAGCAGCCCGCCGACTAGCGGGAGGGCCGAGGGGAATGAGCAGTTATTC.

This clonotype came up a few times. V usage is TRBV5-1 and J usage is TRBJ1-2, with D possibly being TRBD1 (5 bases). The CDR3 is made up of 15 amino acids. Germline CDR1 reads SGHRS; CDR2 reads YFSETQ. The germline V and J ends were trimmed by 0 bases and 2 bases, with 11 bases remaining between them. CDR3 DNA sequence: TGCGCCAGCAGCTTGGGGGGGGGAAGGAACTATGGCTACACCTTC. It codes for CASSLGGGRNYGYTF. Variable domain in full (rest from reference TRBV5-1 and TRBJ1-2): KAGVTQTPRYLIKTRGQQVTLSCSPISGHRSVSWYQQTPGQGLQFLFEYFSETQRNKGNFPGRFSGRQFSNSRSEMNVSTLELGDSALYLCASSLGGGRNYGYTFGSGTRLTVV.

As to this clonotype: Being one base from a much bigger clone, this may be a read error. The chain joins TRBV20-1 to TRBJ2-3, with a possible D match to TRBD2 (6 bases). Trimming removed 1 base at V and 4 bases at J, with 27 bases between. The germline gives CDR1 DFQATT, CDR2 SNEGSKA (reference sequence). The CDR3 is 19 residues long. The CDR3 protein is CSARVDPGLRETSPDTQYF. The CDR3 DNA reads TGCAGTGCTAGAGTTGATCCGGGCCTTCGGGAAACTAGCCCAGATACGCAGTATTTT.

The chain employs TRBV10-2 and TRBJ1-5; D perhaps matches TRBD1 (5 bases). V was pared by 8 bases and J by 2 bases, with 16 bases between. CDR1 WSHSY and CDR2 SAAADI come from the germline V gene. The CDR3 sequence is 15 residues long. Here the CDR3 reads CASGPGGVGNQPQHF. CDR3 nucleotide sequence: TGCGCCAGCGGACCCGGGGGGGTCGGCAATCAGCCCCAGCATTTT.

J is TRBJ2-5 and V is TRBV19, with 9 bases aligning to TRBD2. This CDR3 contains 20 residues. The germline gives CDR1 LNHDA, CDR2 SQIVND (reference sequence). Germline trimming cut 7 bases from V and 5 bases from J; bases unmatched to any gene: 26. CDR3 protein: CASKGGPDGGRAAVRETQYF. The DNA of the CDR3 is TGTGCCAGTAAGGGGGGGCCTGATGGCGGGAGGGCCGCCGTCCGGGAGACCCAGTACTTC.